Listed below are T cell receptor beta chains from one sample, sequenced in a study of shared clonotypes between healthy human individuals. Clones were read by immunoSEQ multiplex PCR, and TCRdb kept only the in-frame ones, dropping some. Here the sample spans more than 2,000,000 clones, around nine tenths being singletons. Specimen: naive CD4+ T cells sorted from blood. Receptors originate from a young man in good health. Both conserved end residues are part of each CDR3. D genes are given only for firm matches. A clone size is listed for some rows: how often the clone was seen (once, few, many), or a class if it is expanded.

D gene: .; V gene: TRBV19; clone size: few; J gene: TRBJ1-5; CDR3 protein: CATAGGQGHQPQHF; CDR3 DNA: TGTGCCACTGCCGGGGGACAAGGTCATCAGCCCCAGCATTTT
D gene: .; V gene: TRBV29-1; clone size: .; J gene: TRBJ2-2; CDR3 protein: CSGRMGRSGELFF; CDR3 DNA: TGCAGCGGCCGTATGGGCCGGTCCGGGGAGCTGTTTTTT
D gene: .; V gene: TRBV12-5; clone size: .; J gene: TRBJ1-6; CDR3 protein: CASGGSGGYNSPLHF; CDR3 DNA: TGTGCTAGTGGTGGTTCCGGGGGTTATAATTCACCCCTCCACTTT
D gene: .; V gene: TRBV30; clone size: .; J gene: TRBJ2-3; CDR3 protein: CAWSRGEGSGDTQYF; CDR3 DNA: TGTGCCTGGAGTAGGGGAGAAGGGTCAGGAGATACGCAGTATTTT
D gene: TRBD2; V gene: TRBV7-2; clone size: .; J gene: TRBJ2-1; CDR3 protein: CASSSLAGGPHEQFF; CDR3 DNA: TGTGCCAGCAGCTCGCTAGCGGGAGGGCCCCATGAGCAGTTCTTC
D gene: .; V gene: TRBV30; clone size: .; J gene: TRBJ1-5; CDR3 protein: CACSRTAGNQPQHF; CDR3 DNA: TGTGCCTGTTCACGGACAGCCGGCAATCAGCCCCAGCATTTT
D gene: .; V gene: TRBV29-1; clone size: few; J gene: TRBJ2-7; CDR3 protein: CSVRQATYEQYF; CDR3 DNA: TGCAGCGTTCGGCAAGCCACCTACGAGCAGTACTTC
D gene: TRBD2; V gene: TRBV7-2; clone size: .; J gene: TRBJ2-7; CDR3 protein: CASSFLAGGTEQYF; CDR3 DNA: TGTGCCAGCAGCTTTCTAGCGGGAGGGACCGAGCAGTACTTC
D gene: .; V gene: TRBV29-1; clone size: few; J gene: TRBJ1-2; CDR3 protein: CSVLDGSYGYTF; CDR3 DNA: TGCAGCGTTCTAGACGGATCCTATGGCTACACCTTC
D gene: TRBD1; V gene: TRBV19; clone size: .; J gene: TRBJ1-1; CDR3 protein: CASRDRRWNTEAFF; CDR3 DNA: TGTGCCAGTAGGGACAGGCGATGGAACACTGAAGCTTTCTTT
D gene: TRBD2; V gene: TRBV2; clone size: .; J gene: TRBJ2-5; CDR3 protein: CASSGASGLRQETQYF; CDR3 DNA: TGTGCCAGCAGTGGCGCTAGCGGGCTCCGTCAAGAGACCCAGTACTTC
D gene: .; V gene: TRBV5-1; clone size: .; J gene: TRBJ1-2; CDR3 protein: CASSLAAGSHYGYTF; CDR3 DNA: TGCGCCAGCAGCTTGGCGGCAGGGTCCCACTATGGCTACACCTTC
D gene: TRBD1; V gene: TRBV19; clone size: once; J gene: TRBJ2-7; CDR3 protein: CASSSDRDSYEQYF; CDR3 DNA: TGTGCCAGTAGTTCGGACAGGGATTCCTACGAGCAGTACTTC
D gene: TRBD2; V gene: TRBV5-1; clone size: .; J gene: TRBJ2-3; CDR3 protein: CASSGGREGRTDTQYF; CDR3 DNA: TGCGCCAGCAGCGGGGGGAGGGAGGGCCGCACAGATACGCAGTATTTT
D gene: .; V gene: TRBV6-5; clone size: .; J gene: TRBJ2-3; CDR3 protein: CASSYSSMITDTQYF; CDR3 DNA: TGTGCCAGCAGTTACTCGTCGATGATCACAGATACGCAGTATTTT
D gene: .; V gene: TRBV28; clone size: .; J gene: TRBJ2-3; CDR3 protein: CASTKGGGPYNTQYF; CDR3 DNA: TGTGCCAGCACCAAAGGGGGGGGGCCCTATAATACGCAGTATTTT
D gene: .; V gene: TRBV19; clone size: .; J gene: TRBJ1-1; CDR3 protein: CASEPLKGEAFF; CDR3 DNA: TGTGCCAGTGAACCGTTGAAGGGTGAAGCTTTCTTT
D gene: .; V gene: TRBV2; clone size: .; J gene: TRBJ1-4; CDR3 protein: CASRGEQATNEKLFF; CDR3 DNA: TGTGCCAGCAGGGGGGAGCAGGCAACTAATGAAAAACTGTTTTTT
D gene: .; V gene: TRBV19; clone size: .; J gene: TRBJ2-2; CDR3 protein: CASSSNPQRANTGELFF; CDR3 DNA: TGTGCCAGTAGTTCGAACCCCCAGCGGGCGAACACCGGGGAGCTGTTTTTT
D gene: .; V gene: TRBV15; clone size: few; J gene: TRBJ1-1; CDR3 protein: CATSPGIMNTEAFF; CDR3 DNA: TGTGCCACCAGCCCGGGGATTATGAACACTGAAGCTTTCTTT
D gene: TRBD1; V gene: TRBV10-1; clone size: .; J gene: TRBJ2-2; CDR3 protein: CASSDGTGRTGELFF; CDR3 DNA: TGCGCCAGCAGTGACGGGACAGGGAGAACCGGGGAGCTGTTTTTT
D gene: .; V gene: TRBV5-6; clone size: .; J gene: TRBJ2-5; CDR3 protein: CASSPYLPGETQYF; CDR3 DNA: TGTGCCAGCAGCCCGTACCTGCCGGGAGAGACCCAGTACTTC
D gene: .; V gene: TRBV25-1; clone size: .; J gene: TRBJ1-2; CDR3 protein: CASSDPGDQANYGYTF; CDR3 DNA: TGTGCCAGCAGTGACCCAGGGGATCAAGCTAACTATGGCTACACCTTC
D gene: .; V gene: TRBV28; clone size: .; J gene: TRBJ2-2; CDR3 protein: CASSWVAGMHGELFF; CDR3 DNA: TGTGCCAGCAGTTGGGTCGCGGGTATGCACGGGGAGCTGTTTTTT
D gene: TRBD2; V gene: TRBV10-3; clone size: once; J gene: TRBJ2-3; CDR3 protein: CAISDTFPGLSSTDTQYF; CDR3 DNA: TGTGCCATCAGTGACACTTTCCCGGGACTATCTAGCACAGATACGCAGTATTTT
D gene: .; V gene: TRBV13; clone size: .; J gene: TRBJ2-3; CDR3 protein: CASSPPPAGTQYF; CDR3 DNA: TGTGCCAGCAGCCCCCCCCCGGCAGGTACGCAGTATTTT
D gene: TRBD1; V gene: TRBV30; clone size: .; J gene: TRBJ1-5; CDR3 protein: CAWSVRDRGNQPQHF; CDR3 DNA: TGTGCCTGGAGTGTACGGGACAGGGGGAATCAGCCCCAGCATTTT
D gene: .; V gene: TRBV6-6; clone size: .; J gene: TRBJ2-7; CDR3 protein: CASSAPLGTHSEQYF; CDR3 DNA: TGTGCCAGCAGTGCACCCTTAGGGACGCATTCAGAGCAGTACTTC
D gene: .; V gene: TRBV6-6; clone size: .; J gene: TRBJ1-6; CDR3 protein: CASSWADSPLHF; CDR3 DNA: TGTGCCAGCAGTTGGGCCGATTCACCCCTCCACTTT
D gene: TRBD2; V gene: TRBV18; clone size: .; J gene: TRBJ2-1; CDR3 protein: CASSTLAGPSNEQFF; CDR3 DNA: TGTGCCAGCTCAACTCTAGCGGGACCATCCAATGAGCAGTTCTTC
D gene: .; V gene: TRBV6-6; clone size: .; J gene: TRBJ1-1; CDR3 protein: CASSSPGMNTEAFF; CDR3 DNA: TGTGCCAGCAGTAGTCCCGGCATGAACACTGAAGCTTTCTTT
D gene: TRBD2; V gene: TRBV9; clone size: .; J gene: TRBJ2-1; CDR3 protein: CASSASPTSGRQQFF; CDR3 DNA: TGTGCCAGCAGCGCCTCCCCGACTAGCGGGAGGCAGCAGTTCTTC
D gene: TRBD2; V gene: TRBV5-4; clone size: .; J gene: TRBJ2-5; CDR3 protein: CASSFSGGAVETQYF; CDR3 DNA: TGTGCCAGCAGTTTTAGCGGGGGGGCCGTGGAGACCCAGTACTTC
D gene: .; V gene: TRBV7-2; clone size: .; J gene: TRBJ1-1; CDR3 protein: CASSFWDATEAFF; CDR3 DNA: TGTGCCAGCAGCTTTTGGGACGCCACTGAAGCTTTCTTT
D gene: TRBD1; V gene: TRBV9; clone size: .; J gene: TRBJ1-1; CDR3 protein: CASSKQGTGNTEAFF; CDR3 DNA: TGTGCCAGCAGCAAACAGGGGACGGGGAACACTGAAGCTTTCTTT
D gene: TRBD2; V gene: TRBV30; clone size: .; J gene: TRBJ2-3; CDR3 protein: CAWSRSGVKADTQYF; CDR3 DNA: TGTGCCTGGAGTCGGAGCGGGGTAAAGGCAGATACGCAGTATTTT
D gene: .; V gene: TRBV14; clone size: .; J gene: TRBJ2-7; CDR3 protein: CASSPLEGGGAYEQYF; CDR3 DNA: TGTGCCAGCAGCCCCCTCGAGGGGGGAGGCGCCTACGAGCAGTACTTC
D gene: TRBD1; V gene: TRBV18; clone size: .; J gene: TRBJ2-1; CDR3 protein: CASSPDRDPAYNEQFF; CDR3 DNA: TGTGCCAGCTCCCCTGACAGGGACCCTGCGTACAATGAGCAGTTCTTC
D gene: .; V gene: TRBV11-2; clone size: .; J gene: TRBJ2-5; CDR3 protein: CASSSNQETQYF; CDR3 DNA: TGTGCCAGCAGCTCGAACCAAGAGACCCAGTACTTC
D gene: .; V gene: TRBV29-1; clone size: .; J gene: TRBJ2-2; CDR3 protein: CSVGGLLTGELFF; CDR3 DNA: TGCAGCGTTGGCGGCTTACTAACCGGGGAGCTGTTTTTT
D gene: .; V gene: TRBV6-6; clone size: .; J gene: TRBJ1-3; CDR3 protein: CASSPDSGNTIYF; CDR3 DNA: TGTGCCAGCAGTCCCGACTCTGGAAACACCATATATTTT
D gene: TRBD1; V gene: TRBV6-6; clone size: .; J gene: TRBJ1-1; CDR3 protein: CASSYLTGDYTEAFF; CDR3 DNA: TGTGCCAGCAGTTATCTCACAGGGGACTACACTGAAGCTTTCTTT